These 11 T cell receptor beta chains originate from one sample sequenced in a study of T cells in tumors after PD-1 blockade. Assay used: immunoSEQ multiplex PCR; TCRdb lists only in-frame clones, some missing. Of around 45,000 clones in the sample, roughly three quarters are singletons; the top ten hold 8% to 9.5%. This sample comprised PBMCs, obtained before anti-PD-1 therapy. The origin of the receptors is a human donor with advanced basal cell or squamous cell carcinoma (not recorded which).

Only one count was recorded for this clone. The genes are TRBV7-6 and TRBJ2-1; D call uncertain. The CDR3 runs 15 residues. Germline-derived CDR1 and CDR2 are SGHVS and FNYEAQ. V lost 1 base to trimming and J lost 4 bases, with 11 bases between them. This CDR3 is CASSLEKSKYNEQFF. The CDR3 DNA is TGTGCCAGCAGCTTAGAAAAAAGCAAATACAATGAGCAGTTCTTC.

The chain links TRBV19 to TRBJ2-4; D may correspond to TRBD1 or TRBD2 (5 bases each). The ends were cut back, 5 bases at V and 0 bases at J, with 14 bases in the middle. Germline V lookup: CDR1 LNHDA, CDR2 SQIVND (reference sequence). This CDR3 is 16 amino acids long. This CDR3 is CASSRQWDLAKNIQYF. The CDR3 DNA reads TGTGCCAGTAGTCGGCAGTGGGACCTAGCCAAAAACATTCAGTACTTC.

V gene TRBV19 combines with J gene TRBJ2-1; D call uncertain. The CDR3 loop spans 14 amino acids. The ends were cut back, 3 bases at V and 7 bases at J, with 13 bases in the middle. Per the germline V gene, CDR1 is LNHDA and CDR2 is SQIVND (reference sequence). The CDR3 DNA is TGTGCCAGTAGTATCCCGAGACGTAATAATGAGCAGTTCTTC. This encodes CASSIPRRNNEQFF. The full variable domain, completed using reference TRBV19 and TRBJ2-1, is DGGITQSPKYLFRKEGQNVTLSCEQNLNHDAMYWYRQDPGQGLRLIYYSQIVNDFQKGDIAEGYSVSREKKESFPLTVTSAQKNPTAFYLCASSIPRRNNEQFFGPGTRLTVL.

The CDR3 protein is CASSYSAGGDTEAFF. Written as DNA, the CDR3 is TGTGCCAGCAGTTACTCGGCAGGGGGCGACACTGAAGCTTTCTTT. The V and J genes are TRBV6-5 and TRBJ1-1, with TRBD1 matching over 8 bases. Germline values: CDR1 MNHEY, CDR2 SVGAGI. Trimming took 0 bases from V and 3 from J; bases not matched to a gene: 3. CDR3 length equals 15 residues.

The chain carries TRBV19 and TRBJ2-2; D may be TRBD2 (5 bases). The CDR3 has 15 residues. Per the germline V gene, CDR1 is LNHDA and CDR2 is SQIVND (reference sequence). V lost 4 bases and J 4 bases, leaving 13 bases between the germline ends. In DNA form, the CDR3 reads TGTGCCAGTAGTAACCGGGAAAATCCCACCGGGGAGCTGTTTTTT. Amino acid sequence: CASSNRENPTGELFF.

In DNA form, the CDR3 reads TGTGCCAGCACGGGAGGGGGGGAGACCCAGTACTTC. It yields the protein CASTGGGETQYF. The V gene is TRBV7-9, the J gene TRBJ2-5, with 8 bases fitting TRBD2. Unmatched junction bases numbered 3, after V lost 7 bases and J lost 5 bases. Germline V gene sequence: CDR1 SEHNR, CDR2 FQNEAQ (reference sequence). This CDR3 comprises 12 residues.

CDR3 bases: TGTGCCAGCAGCGGGCCCAGCGGGGGGACGAACACCGGGGAGCTGTTTTTT. It is translated as CASSGPSGGTNTGELFF. The chain couples TRBV7-3 to TRBJ2-2, with 9 positions matching TRBD2. The CDR3 runs to 17 residues. After removal of 5 bases from V and 0 bases from J, the junction contained 7 bases not matched to a gene. The germline CDR1 and CDR2 sequences are SGHTA and FQGTGA.

The CDR3 region is CASSWGQGQETQYF. CDR3 sequence (DNA): TGTGCCAGCAGCTGGGGACAGGGCCAAGAGACCCAGTACTTC. V is TRBV7-8 and J is TRBJ2-5, with 9 nucleotides matching TRBD1. The CDR3 is 14 residues long. In germline, CDR1 is SGHVS, CDR2 FQNEAQ. After removal of 4 bases from V and 1 base from J, the junction contained 1 base not matched to a gene.

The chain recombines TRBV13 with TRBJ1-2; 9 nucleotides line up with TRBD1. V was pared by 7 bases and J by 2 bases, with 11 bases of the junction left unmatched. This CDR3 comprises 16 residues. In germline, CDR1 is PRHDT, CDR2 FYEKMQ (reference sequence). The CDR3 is CASTVGQGISNYGYTF. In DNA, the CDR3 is TGTGCCAGCACAGTGGGACAGGGAATTTCAAACTATGGCTACACCTTC.

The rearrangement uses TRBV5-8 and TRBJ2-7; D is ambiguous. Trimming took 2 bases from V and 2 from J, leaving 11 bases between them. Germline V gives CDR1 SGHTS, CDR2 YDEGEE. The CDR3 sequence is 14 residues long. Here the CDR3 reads CASSLVFGAYEQYF. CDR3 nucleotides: TGTGCCAGCAGCTTAGTCTTTGGGGCCTACGAGCAGTACTTC.

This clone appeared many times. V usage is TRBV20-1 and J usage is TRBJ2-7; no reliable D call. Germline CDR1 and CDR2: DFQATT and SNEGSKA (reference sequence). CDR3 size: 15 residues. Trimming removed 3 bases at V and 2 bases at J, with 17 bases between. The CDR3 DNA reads TGCAGTGCTAGTCTCCCCGACCGAGTCCCCTACGAGCAGTACTTC. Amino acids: CSASLPDRVPYEQYF.